This T cell receptor beta chain derives from a study of T-cell reconstitution after alpha-beta-depleted transplantation in children. For TCRbeta, the library was prepared with unique molecular identifiers. TCRdb passed the PCR reads through MiXCR, listing each CDR3 protein once. The table includes nearly 400,000 distinct CDR3 sequences, about a fifth detected once. V was clipped by 4 bases and J by 4 bases; unmatched bases: 9. The CDR3 is made up of 16 amino acids. Looked up from germline, CDR1 is SGHRS and CDR2 is YFSETQ. The chain uses TRBV5-1 and TRBJ2-1; TRBD1 aligns across 9 bases. The clonotype comes from a human donor who donated a stem cell graft to a child with acute myeloid leukemia. The material was PBMCs from the stem cell graft donor, obtained from the stem cell graft. The CDR3 coding sequence is TGCGCCAGCAGCGCGCAGCCGGGACAGGGATACAATGAGCAGTTCTTC. This sequence encodes CASSAQPGQGYNEQFF.